A single sample is the source of the 6 T cell receptor beta chains below, sequenced in a study of T cell changes during pregnancy in multiple sclerosis. The assay was immunoSEQ multiplex PCR, and TCRdb's table has in-frame clones only and misses some. This table holds 50,000 to 70,000 clones, around nine tenths found once. Specimen: peripheral blood, collected in the second trimester of pregnancy. The receptors shown here come from a female donor with multiple sclerosis, enrolled in a pregnancy study.

The rearrangement links TRBV7-9 to TRBJ1-2; TRBD1 matches at 7 bases. Germline V gene lookup returns CDR1 SEHNR and CDR2 FQNEAQ (reference sequence). V gave up 6 bases and J gave up 2 bases; unmatched junction bases: 9. There are 15 residues in the CDR3. This CDR3 is CASSSAAGQNYGYTF. The CDR3 bases are TGTGCCAGCAGTTCCGCCGCGGGACAGAACTATGGCTACACCTTC.

About this clone: Sequence at one end of the junction differs from germline and may be a read error. Other DNA sequences in this specimen translate into the identical CDR3. CDR3 protein: CASSLSPPGKLVDGYTF. CDR3 coding DNA: TGCGCTAGCAGCTTAAGCCCGCCAGGGAAATTGGTGGATGGCTACACCTTC. V gene TRBV5-1 combines with J gene TRBJ1-2; TRBD1 is a possible D gene (5 bases). Germline-derived CDR1 and CDR2 are SGHRS and YFSETQ. The CDR3 length is 17 residues.

As concerns this clone: No DNA is shown, since the ends of the CDR3 on it are uncertain; the CDR3 is the one TCRdb lists. The chain links TRBV21-1 to TRBJ1-5; no check of the table's D call, TRBD1, against the DNA was made. TRBV21-1 is marked as a pseudogene. Termini included, the CDR3 measures 19 amino acids. CDR3 protein: CASRAVGAGSLLSNQPQHF.

This sequence joins TRBV19 and TRBJ2-1; D might be TRBD2 (7 bases). V shed 5 bases and J shed 2 bases, with 10 bases lying between them. Germline CDR1 reads LNHDA; CDR2 reads SQIVND (reference sequence). This CDR3 contains 14 residues. The chain's CDR3 is CASSPGGPYNEQFF. Here the CDR3 DNA reads TGTGCCAGTAGTCCCGGGGGGCCCTACAATGAGCAGTTCTTC.

V is TRBV7-9 and J is TRBJ1-3; D unclear. Germline CDR1 reads SEHNR; CDR2 reads FQNEAQ (reference sequence). V was clipped by 7 bases and J by 4 bases, with 8 bases between them. The CDR3 loop spans 12 amino acids. DNA of the CDR3: TGTGCCAGCACTCCTGTGGGAAACACCATATATTTT. It translates to CASTPVGNTIYF.

The chain has TRBV10-3 and TRBJ2-7, with 14 bases fitting TRBD2. The CDR3 totals 15 residues. The germline CDR1 and CDR2 sequences are ENHRY and SYGVKD. V shed 3 bases, J shed 6 bases, and the junction held 4 bases outside the gene matches. CDR3 residues: CAISDGTSGSGEQYF. In nucleotides, the CDR3 is TGTGCCATCAGTGACGGGACTAGCGGGAGTGGCGAGCAGTACTTC.